This is a list of T cell receptor beta chains from one sample in a study of human T cells and chemical hapten exposure. MiXCR, applied by TCRdb to the RACE reads, yields one record per CDR3 protein. The sample contains a few hundred thousand distinct CDR3 sequences, about 5.4% of which appear only once. This sample comprised whole blood, obtained in connection with sensitization to the hapten diphenylcyclopropenone (DPC). The receptors here all came from a woman younger than 30 with alopecia areata. Some clones in this sample may be carry-over from other donors' samples. The CDR3 runs from the conserved cysteine through the conserved F or W. Fields, in order: J gene, clone size, D gene, V gene, CDR3 protein, CDR3 DNA. D genes are given only for firm matches. Not every row has a clone size; where given, it reads once, few, many or a size class.

TRBJ2-1,many,NA,TRBV3-1,CASSTDRGNEQFF,TGTGCCAGCAGCACCGATAGGGGCAATGAGCAGTTCTTC
TRBJ1-1,many,NA,TRBV7-2,CASRTGLNTEAFF,TGTGCCAGCAGAACGGGACTGAACACTGAAGCTTTCTTT
TRBJ2-3,NA,TRBD1,TRBV5-4,CASSFGDRGTDTQYF,TGTGCCAGCAGCTTTGGGGACAGGGGGACAGATACGCAGTATTTT
TRBJ2-3,NA,NA,TRBV7-2,CASSLSIDTQYF,TGTGCCAGCAGCTTATCCATAGATACGCAGTATTTT
TRBJ2-1,few,TRBD2,TRBV4-3,CASSQAGTSGGSNEQFF,TGCGCCAGCAGCCAAGCCGGGACTAGCGGCGGGTCGAATGAGCAGTTCTTC
TRBJ1-3,few,NA,TRBV5-1,CASSSTGLNGNTIYF,TGCGCCAGCAGCTCCACAGGTTTGAATGGAAACACCATATATTTT
TRBJ2-5,few,NA,TRBV15,CATSKGPAQETQYF,TGTGCCACCAGCAAAGGGCCGGCCCAAGAGACCCAGTACTTC
TRBJ1-5,NA,NA,TRBV3-1,CASSQQPNQPQHF,TGTGCCAGCAGCCAGCAGCCCAATCAGCCCCAGCATTTT
TRBJ2-6,many,NA,TRBV7-3,CASSSHSGANVLTF,TGTGCCAGCAGCTCCCACTCTGGGGCCAACGTCCTGACTTTC
TRBJ1-2,NA,NA,TRBV28,CASSLGSASYGYTF,TGTGCCAGCAGTTTAGGCTCTGCTAGCTATGGCTACACCTTC
TRBJ1-2,many,TRBD1,TRBV5-1,CASSPETGGEATYGYTF,TGCGCCAGCAGCCCCGAGACAGGGGGCGAGGCGACCTATGGCTACACCTTC
TRBJ2-3,many,TRBD2,TRBV6-2/TRBV6-3,CASWRGGKDTQYF,TGTGCAAGCTGGCGGGGGGGCAAAGATACGCAGTATTTT
TRBJ2-5,many,TRBD2,TRBV29-1,CTVLGGGAEETQYF,TGCACCGTGCTGGGCGGGGGGGCCGAAGAGACCCAGTACTTC
TRBJ1-3,many,NA,TRBV7-2,CASSLQVLSGNTIYF,TGTGCCAGCAGCTTACAGGTTCTCTCTGGAAACACCATATATTTT
TRBJ2-3,many,NA,TRBV20-1,CSARDLGDTQYF,TGCAGTGCTAGAGATTTAGGTGATACGCAGTATTTT
TRBJ2-3,few,NA,TRBV9,CASSRKGLTDTQYF,TGTGCCAGCAGTCGCAAGGGACTCACAGATACGCAGTATTTT
TRBJ2-1,few,NA,TRBV4-3,CASSQDTHRVSYNEQFF,TGCGCCAGCAGCCAAGATACCCACAGGGTCTCCTACAATGAGCAGTTCTTC
TRBJ2-4,NA,TRBD1,TRBV3-1,CASSVQGKAENIQYF,TGTGCCAGCAGCGTACAGGGGAAGGCGGAAAACATTCAGTACTTC
TRBJ2-1,NA,TRBD2,TRBV11-3,CASSLSLGLAGGDGNEQFF,TGTGCCAGCAGCTTATCCCTTGGACTAGCGGGGGGGGATGGCAATGAGCAGTTCTTC
TRBJ2-3,many,NA,TRBV18,CASRPSTGQGGTDTQYF,TGTGCCAGCCGACCCTCAACCGGGCAAGGAGGCACAGATACGCAGTATTTT
TRBJ1-2,few,TRBD1,TRBV20-1,CSAKTGGLDGYTF,TGCAGTGCCAAAACAGGGGGACTAGACGGCTACACCTTC
TRBJ1-2,few,NA,TRBV12-3/TRBV12-4,CASSLTAGHYGYTF,TGTGCCAGCAGCCTAACAGCGGGGCACTATGGCTACACCTTC
TRBJ2-1,few,NA,TRBV28,CASRLYTANEQFF,TGTGCCAGCAGACTATACACCGCCAATGAGCAGTTCTTC
TRBJ1-1,few,NA,TRBV7-3,CASSQLGGRDTEAFF,TGTGCCAGCAGCCAATTAGGGGGTCGAGACACTGAAGCTTTCTTT
TRBJ1-1,many,NA,TRBV25-1,CASSEYRGAEAFF,TGTGCCAGCAGTGAATATAGGGGAGCTGAAGCTTTCTTT
TRBJ1-6,many,NA,TRBV7-9,CASSLTDPKDSPLHF,TGTGCCAGCAGCTTAACGGATCCTAAAGATTCACCCCTCCACTTT
TRBJ1-1,few,NA,TRBV2,CASSEPPGRLNTEAFF,TGTGCCAGCAGTGAACCCCCAGGACGGCTGAACACTGAAGCTTTCTTT
TRBJ1-1,few,NA,TRBV6-2/TRBV6-3,CASSGVVAMNTEAFF,TGTGCCAGCAGTGGAGTCGTGGCGATGAACACTGAAGCTTTCTTT
TRBJ1-5,many,NA,TRBV4-3,CASSQEWGNQPQHF,TGCGCCAGCAGCCAAGAATGGGGAAATCAGCCCCAGCATTTT
TRBJ1-1,NA,NA,TRBV20-1,CSAATGLNTEAFF,TGCAGTGCAGCTACAGGATTGAACACTGAAGCTTTCTTT
TRBJ1-2,many,NA,TRBV6-6,CASRGDGYTF,TGTGCCAGCCGAGGGGATGGCTACACCTTC
TRBJ1-1,few,NA,TRBV20-1,CSARTTGNTEAFF,TGCAGTGCTAGAACCACAGGGAACACTGAAGCTTTCTTT
TRBJ2-1,few,TRBD2,TRBV19,CATSTSIYNEQFF,TGTGCCACCTCGACTAGCATCTACAATGAGCAGTTCTTC
TRBJ2-7,few,TRBD1,TRBV5-1,CASSEVDRAKYEQYF,TGCGCCAGCAGCGAGGTAGACAGGGCCAAGTACGAGCAGTACTTC
TRBJ2-7,NA,TRBD1,TRBV28,CASKLGQTYEQYF,TGTGCCAGCAAATTGGGACAGACCTACGAGCAGTACTTC
TRBJ2-7,few,NA,TRBV28,CASLKGYEQYF,TGTGCCAGCTTGAAGGGCTACGAGCAGTACTTC
TRBJ2-7,many,NA,TRBV6-1,CASSEQRNSQYEQYF,TGTGCCAGCAGTGAACAGCGAAACTCTCAGTACGAGCAGTACTTC
TRBJ2-5,many,NA,TRBV5-1,CASSFNGHSQETQYF,TGCGCCAGCAGCTTCAACGGACATTCCCAAGAGACCCAGTACTTC
TRBJ1-6,many,NA,TRBV20-1,CSARDRESPLHF,TGCAGTGCTAGAGACAGGGAGTCACCCCTCCACTTT
TRBJ1-5,many,NA,TRBV28,CASSFGMFTGSNQPQHF,TGTGCCAGCAGTTTCGGTATGTTCACGGGAAGCAATCAGCCCCAGCATTTT
TRBJ1-5,many,NA,TRBV20-1,CSARLAGPSNQPQHF,TGCAGTGCTAGATTGGCAGGACCTAGCAATCAGCCCCAGCATTTT
TRBJ2-3,NA,NA,TRBV10-3,CAFQQAGTDTQYF,TGTGCCTTTCAACAAGCCGGCACAGATACGCAGTATTTT
TRBJ1-1,NA,NA,TRBV19,CASDVSWGMGEAFF,TGTGCCAGTGACGTTTCATGGGGAATGGGTGAAGCTTTCTTT
TRBJ1-2,many,NA,TRBV7-2,CASSLYSQLYGYTF,TGTGCCAGCAGCCTATACTCACAGCTCTATGGCTACACCTTC
TRBJ1-6,NA,NA,TRBV3-1,CASSQGIASPLHF,TGTGCCAGCAGCCAGGGGATAGCTTCACCCCTCCACTTT
TRBJ1-5,few,NA,TRBV6-6,CASSFFPENQPQHF,TGTGCCAGCAGTTTCTTCCCTGAGAATCAGCCCCAGCATTTT
TRBJ2-2,many,NA,TRBV5-1,CASSGGAATIGELFF,TGCGCCAGCAGCGGAGGGGCCGCAACAATCGGGGAGCTGTTTTTT
TRBJ2-2,few,NA,TRBV28,CASTREGAGGELFF,TGTGCCAGCACCCGTGAAGGGGCGGGCGGGGAGCTGTTTTTT
TRBJ1-1,NA,NA,TRBV12-3/TRBV12-4,CASSGRAGAFF,TGTGCCAGCAGTGGGAGGGCGGGGGCTTTCTTT
TRBJ2-7,few,NA,TRBV5-4,CASSPEGSDERYF,TGTGCCAGCAGCCCCGAAGGGTCCGACGAGCGGTACTTC
TRBJ1-3,few,NA,TRBV24-1,CATRRLSGNTIYF,TGTGCCACCCGTAGACTCTCTGGAAACACCATATATTTT
TRBJ1-6,few,TRBD1,TRBV6-5,CASSLGQGLNNSPLHF,TGTGCCAGCAGTCTGGGACAGGGGCTAAATAATTCACCCCTCCACTTT
TRBJ2-5,many,TRBD2,TRBV29-1,CSVVPKPGLGKIPGTQYF,TGCAGCGTTGTCCCGAAGCCGGGACTAGGGAAGATACCGGGGACCCAGTACTTC